This T cell receptor beta chain was captured in a study of PD-1 blockade in mismatch repair-deficient tumors. Study-wide context: Patients had about a dozen mismatch repair-deficient cancer types, all previously treated and progressing. Regarding the study as a whole: Tumor-resident clones, often absent from pretreatment blood, expanded after pembrolizumab and then contracted.

As concerns this clone: Its antigen is still unknown.

Produced via immunoSEQ multiplex PCR; TCRdb's table is partial and in-frame only. The repertoire holds just under 80,000 clones, with roughly 80% as singletons. Germline V gene sequence: CDR1 MNHEY, CDR2 SVGAGI. The CDR3 consists of 15 residues. V lost 4 bases and J lost 3, with 15 bases in between. The source material was peripheral blood, sampled 44 weeks after starting pembrolizumab. The rearrangement joins TRBV6-5 to TRBJ1-2, with D possibly matching TRBD1 (5 bases). The origin of this receptor is an adult with mismatch repair-deficient cancer. In DNA, the CDR3 is TGTGCCAGCAGTTCTCGGACCTTGGGGGACTATGGCTACACCTTC. This gives the protein CASSSRTLGDYGYTF.